The following is a T cell receptor beta chain sequence with its context. The target antigen is unknown. These data come from a study of T cell responses to AZD1222 COVID-19 vaccine. Overall study findings and caveats: At baseline, just a handful of AZD1222 recipients tested seropositive. At 160-218 and 743-854, vaccine-associated CD4 TCRs were dominant, and they spanned spike.

Clones were read by immunoSEQ multiplex PCR, and TCRdb kept only the in-frame ones, dropping some. This table has 150,000 to 200,000 clones, about 93% appearing once. This specimen consisted of peripheral blood, obtained 28 days after the second AZD1222 dose. This sequence was found in an adult who received the AZD1222 COVID-19 vaccine.

In DNA form, the CDR3 reads TGTGCCAGCAGACCCGGGACAGGGAAGTCCTATGGCTACACCTTC. It is translated as CASRPGTGKSYGYTF. The chain carries TRBV5-4 and TRBJ1-2; 9 bases align to TRBD1. This CDR3 spans 15 amino acids. The germline gives CDR1 SGHNT, CDR2 YYREEE (reference sequence). The trim removed 5 bases at V and 4 bases at J, leaving 9 bases unmatched.